Here is one T cell receptor beta chain with its context. An input of about 0.45 to 1 ug of RNA was subjected to reverse transcription using random hexamers. Each CDR3 protein gets one entry after TCRdb re-called the immunoSEQ multiplex PCR reads with MiXCR. This sample has about 290,000 distinct CDR3 sequences; approximately 85% occur once, and the top ten carry roughly 0.21%. These data belong to a study of CD8 T cells in Susac syndrome. CDR1 and CDR2 from the germline V gene are SGHVS and FNYEAQ. The CDR3 covers 16 residues. The J segment lost 0 bases and the V segment lost 1 base, leaving 3 bases of the junction unmatched.

The V call is TRBV7-6, the J call TRBJ1-5, with 7 bases that match TRBD1. The receptor comes from a human donor with multiple sclerosis. Sequencing was performed on CD8+ T cells from PBMCs. The CDR3 spells CASSLGGQHSNQPQHF. DNA of the CDR3: TGTGCCAGCAGCTTAGGGGGACAGCATAGCAATCAGCCCCAGCATTTT.